This T cell receptor (beta chain) was recorded in a study of shared clonotypes between healthy human individuals (dated by TCRdb to 2018 to 2020). Turning to the overall study: The cohort included three men and a couple of women between 18 and 49 years of age. Libraries were prepared and TCR repertoires were sequenced by different laboratories using diverse techniques, in order to increase sequencing depth and limit assay-specific biases. For each donor, CD4 naive and CD4 memory were each run on three plates, CD8 naive on two plates, and CD8 memory on one plate. Leukapheresis yielded between about 0.9 and 9 billion PBMCs per donor. The study deeply sequenced blood TCR repertoires of five healthy adults to estimate repertoire size and the extent of clonotype sharing between individuals.

Turning to this clone: The clone's antigen remains unknown. No much larger clone is present one base from it, and per-base qualities are unavailable. The sample has other DNA sequences that encode this CDR3 too.

Using the deep immunoSEQ assay, multiplex PCR amplified TCR CDR3 regions from genomic DNA. Extracted genomic DNA from each cell subset was spread evenly across all wells of several immunoSEQ 96-well plates, with each plate serving as a replicate. Each replicate PCR for sorted subsets received 200 ng genomic DNA, equal to roughly 30,000 T cell genomes. Purified libraries were measured with a Qubit 3.0 fluorometer, size-checked on a Bioanalyzer 2100, and measured again with the KAPA Library Quantification kit. Each immunoSEQ 96-well plate was sequenced on its own single-read 150-cycle Illumina NextSeq 550 flow cell. Regarding the original processing steps: Because only junctional sequences without quality scores were contained in the immunoSEQ output, filtering matching that applied to full-length reads could not be performed. Sequences were annotated with PyIR, a Python wrapper for IgBLAST v1.9, and V/J genes and CDR3 were assigned using IMGT germline references. Reads were removed for weak V/J assignments (E-value above 1e-6), missing CDR3, stop codons, out-of-frame junctions, or ambiguous translated residues. V3J clonotypes were defined as sequences sharing the same inferred V gene, J gene, and CDR3 amino acid sequence. The percentage overlap between two repertoires was calculated by dividing the number of shared unique clonotypes by the size of the smaller repertoire. RTK rarefaction, the Chao1 estimator, and Recon v2.1 estimates of unobserved clonotypes were used to assess repertoire richness. For all TCRbeta clonotypes obtained by the gDNA method from four donors, generation probabilities were computed with OLGA. TCRdb holds this immuneACCESS table with in-frame rearrangements only. Some clones are missing; in checked studies, unresolved V genes explain under half, and the rest has no known cause. Clonal size and the V and J genes are those of that table, whereas D and trimming came from the DNA. This sample is represented by 400,000 to 600,000 clones; around 96% of them were singletons. Of the sample, about 0.06% is held by the ten largest clones.

The donors were healthy, HIV-negative adults with no recently reported acute infections or vaccinations. Only Caucasian adults living in Nashville, Tennessee, USA were represented among the donors. Magnetic negative selection was used to enrich CD4+ T cells, after which naive cells were positively selected on CD45RA and the negative fraction became the memory subset. Blood was collected by leukapheresis, and PBMCs were isolated by Ficoll-Histopaque density gradient centrifugation and then cryopreserved in liquid nitrogen vapor phase. Purity and quantity of every magnetically sorted T cell population were checked by analytical flow cytometry. Genomic DNA was isolated from each sorted fraction and quantified by UV absorbance on a Nanodrop 2000c. V and J lose 0 bases and 1 base, and a span of 6 bases separates them. The CDR3 spans 14 residues, from the cysteine through the phenylalanine. Only the CDR3 DNA is retained, 42 bases long and in frame from the first base. The germline V gene supplies CDR1 SGDLS and CDR2 YYNGEE.

Overall study outcomes, separate from this receptor: The genetic and exposure-history diversity represented was limited by the small number of donors. Only blood was sampled, and tissue TCR repertoires likely differ from those in blood. Across four donors, approximately 4.6% of naive CD4, around 3.5% of naive CD8, under 2.5% of memory CD4, and about 0.44% of memory CD8 clonotypes were shared. Incomplete sequencing was indicated by rarefaction of sorted-subset datasets, despite the large sequencing depth. Higher generation probabilities were observed for clonotypes shared by all four sorted-subset donors than for non-shared clonotypes. Naive subsets generally had larger estimated clonotype richness than memory subsets. Pairwise subsampling led to the expectation that sequencing depth would affect the degree of clonotype sharing among donors.

Sequenced material: naive CD4+ T cells sorted from blood. The cell subset or site label here, explained by the study, means: CD45RA+ positively selected. The chain employs TRBV9 and TRBJ2-3; the D gene is perhaps TRBD1, on 5 matching bases. This receptor was obtained from a woman in her 30s in good health. The DNA reads as follows: TGTGCCAGCAGCGTAGGCAGGGGCACAGATACGCAGTATTTT. Translated, it reads CASSVGRGTDTQYF.